This T cell receptor (beta chain) was documented in a study of T cell changes during pregnancy in multiple sclerosis. Assay: immunoSEQ multiplex PCR; the TCRdb copy retains only in-frame clones and omits some. The sample carries 50,000 to 75,000 clones, roughly 90% recorded once. From germline, CDR1 is LGHNA and CDR2 YNFKEQ. V gave up 0 bases and J gave up 7 bases, with 16 bases separating them. CDR3 length: 16 amino acids. The source material was peripheral blood, sampled in the first trimester of pregnancy. The gene calls are TRBV4-2 and TRBJ2-4; a weak D match, TRBD2 (6 bases). This TCR was recovered from a female donor in good health, enrolled as a control in a pregnancy study. CDR3 sequence (DNA): TGTGCCAGCAGCCAAGAGAGCTCGGGAGCGATTAACATTCAGTACTTC. It yields the protein CASSQESSGAINIQYF.